Below, one TCR beta chain is given with its context. It has no known antigen specificity. No much larger clone exists at a distance of one base, and base qualities are not known. The library was built by means of the immunoSEQ multiplex PCR assay. For the multiplex PCR, a mixture combining 60 forward primers for TCR Vbeta segments and 13 reverse primers for TCR Jbeta segments was used. Amplification of the CDR3 region of rearranged TCR beta genes was performed with a multiplex PCR assay on genomic DNA. The amplified TCR beta libraries were sequenced on the Illumina HiSeq System as 87-base-pair reads. The paper's data handling went like this. A later analysis counted tens of millions of unique TCR beta chains across the approximately 700 repertoires, and approximately 11 million of these chains were shared by at least two donors. Raw reads were error-corrected and collapsed into unique sequences by a nearest-neighbor algorithm in which closely related sequences were merged to remove PCR and sequencing errors. V, D and J gene segments were assigned by aligning CDR3 sequences to IMGT reference sequences. For a sequence to be retained, a match of at least six nucleotides to both a V gene segment and a J gene segment was required. Rearrangements were classified as productive when the CDR3 lacked stop codons and remained in frame with V and J, and all other rearrangements were classified as non-productive. CDR3 was defined by IMGT convention, running from the second conserved V-encoded cysteine to the conserved J-encoded phenylalanine. The earlier analysis of about 610 of the donors excluded sequences that lacked an unambiguous match to a single V gene segment. An earlier analysis of 587 of the donors classified V segments as functional when productive rearrangements were above 56.7% and as segregating when the standard deviation between donors was above 5%. A statistical classification framework was developed to diagnose cytomegalovirus status using the catalog of TCR beta chain sequences. A later analysis assigned V and J genes by comparing TCR nucleotide sequences with IMGT/GENE-DB human TR gene sequences. A later analysis assigned CDR3 sequences and most-parsimonious VDJ recombination scenarios with the TCRdist pipeline. In a later analysis, each TCR beta chain was defined by its CDR3 amino acid sequence together with its V-gene family, and reads without a unique V-gene family were excluded. In a later analysis, some 600 highly shared, low-generation-probability nucleotide sequences were removed to address suspected cross-contamination and a sequencing artifact. In a later analysis, a clonal expansion index for each public chain was calculated from normalized within-repertoire ranks of inferred template counts. In a later analysis, generation probabilities were computed using a VDJ recombination model fitted to out-of-frame rearrangements, and the results were checked against IGoR. Hypergeometric tests were used in a later analysis to score TCR-TCR, TCR-HLA and TCR-CMV co-occurrence, with a repertoire-size bias correction applied to the TCR pairs. To estimate false discovery rates, a later analysis permuted the HLA or CMV assignments 20 times. A later analysis grouped co-occurring TCRs with DBSCAN, adding TCRdist sequence similarity when clustering within HLA-allele-positive subsets. Repertoires with fewer than 30,000 or more than 120,000 public chains, plus five repertoires with anomalous nucleotide sharing, were excluded from co-occurrence clustering. TCRdb re-hosts the immuneACCESS table, in-frame sequences only. Its copies lack some clones; in the studies checked, an unresolved V gene accounts for under half of them, and the cause for the rest is not known. V and J calls and clone size are those listed in that table; D and trimming were worked out from the DNA. The sample profile shows approximately 78,000 clones; 65% to 70% of them were found once. In total, the top ten clones hold roughly 20% of the sample.

This entry comes from a study of cytomegalovirus exposure and HLA in healthy donors (dated by TCRdb to the late 2010s). Regarding the research as a whole: According to an earlier analysis of 587 of the donors, about 180 million T cells yielded roughly 110 million unique TCR beta sequences and 250 to 350 Gb of sequence data. An early release covering roughly 600 HLA-typed donors comprised roughly 300 gigabases of sequencing data and tens of millions of unique TCR sequences. Of the roughly 400 genotyped donors, less than 85% were placed in the genetic ancestry cluster associated with self-reported Caucasian donors. The study was designed to test whether signatures of past pathogen exposure could be identified by cataloging public T cell receptors. The study profiled the T cell repertoires of fewer than 850 subjects by immunosequencing and related them to cytomegalovirus serostatus. Along with the approximately 700-subject first cohort, a separate validation cohort of over a hundred different subjects was used. To predict cytomegalovirus infection status, the study brought together high-throughput TCR immunosequencing, statistical association of individual TCRs with disease status, and machine learning. A later analysis re-examined previously published TCR beta repertoires from 610 or so donors and added high-resolution HLA genotyping to investigate patterns of TCR occurrence. Rather than using new phenotypic data, the later analysis identified candidate immune exposures from TCR beta sequences and from how often those sequences occurred across donors. In an earlier analysis of roughly 540 of the donors, high-throughput TCR beta sequencing was used to judge whether each TCR beta V gene segment behaved as functional or pseudogenic. Donor age, sex, ethnicity and CMV serostatus were compiled alongside the repertoire data. A later genetic analysis used genome-wide SNP genotypes for about three fifths of the 666 donors, treating that subset as a discovery cohort. All discovery cohort repertoires had been generated on a single sequencing platform. Class I and class II HLA loci were covered by the typing at four-digit resolution. Typing coverage varied by locus: roughly 620-630 donors for A, B, C, DRB1 and DQB1; more than 500 for DQA1; around 610 for DPA1; roughly 450 for DPB1. Roughly five DR-DQ haplotypes were handled as single units for association and clustering because linkage in the cohort was strong. Among about 390 genotyped donors of the cohort, an average of 235,054 unique TCR beta nucleotide sequences were sequenced per donor, approximately 20% of them non-productive.

Between the V and J ends, shortened by 4 bases and 6 bases respectively, the junction contains 13 bases. Spanning cysteine to phenylalanine, the CDR3 consists of 13 amino acids. Only the CDR3 region is kept as DNA, spanning 39 bases read in frame from base 1. CDR1 is given as SGHRS and CDR2 as YFSETQ, both from the germline V gene. Overall study results and their limits: A total of 164 TCR beta chains were listed by the study as associated with cytomegalovirus. The 87-base-pair reads could not distinguish some IMGT-functional V segments, including TRBV6-2 and TRBV6-3, so those segments were excluded. A later analysis found that HLA-associated TCR beta chains were more clonally expanded and had lower generation probabilities than equally common non-associated chains. In an earlier analysis of approximately 590 of the donors, most TCR beta V segments appeared in productive rearrangements about 87% or about 30% of the time, broadly matching IMGT annotations. In a later genetic analysis, fewer N-insertions in productive TCRs were reported among donors in an Asian-associated ancestry cluster than the approximately 710-donor mean. Approximately 16 rarely observed V segments, including chromosome 9 orphons, were excluded from the earlier analysis of about 610 of the donors because counts were too low. A group of highly shared sequence variants was considered likely to be a technical artifact of the sequencing pipeline. CMV serostatus was the only immune exposure information available for the cohort. Most CMV-associated TCR beta chains appeared to be HLA-restricted in a later analysis, and the HLA associations seemed to be driven largely by CMV exposure. In both the original and validation cohorts, the classifier was reported to diagnose cytomegalovirus status with high specificity and sensitivity. Linkage disequilibrium might explain the correlated functional status among segregating V segments, but an unknown experimental factor could not be excluded. Most TCR sequences were observed very rarely across donors, whereas some public TCRs were present in many individuals. In this cohort, only TCR beta chains were sequenced, and detectable features were limited by the absence of alpha or paired-chain data. A further reported finding was that TCR beta sequences accurately predicted the HLA-A and HLA-B alleles for most subjects in the first cohort. A few of the identified cytomegalovirus-associated TCR beta chains were confirmed in vitro to be specific for cytomegalovirus antigens. In a later analysis, TCR association rates were found to vary across HLA loci, with the most associated TCRs seen for DRB1 alleles and the fewest for HLA-C alleles. In a later analysis, several top co-occurrence clusters were reported to appear linked to parvovirus B19, influenza, CMV and Epstein-Barr virus. When HLA alleles, especially DR and DQ, strongly co-occurred, TCR associations were difficult to assign to individual alleles. Because some donors lacked HLA typing at each locus, the association tests relied only on the typed subset. Sequencing depth was assumed to be roughly uniform across donors in the presence/absence analyses, though that assumption may not hold. A later analysis associated approximately 17,000 TCR beta sequences with specific HLA alleles at a false discovery rate of 0.05. According to the authors, the approach could potentially be generalized to other disease states and immunological phenotypes. In a later genetic analysis, a missense DCLRE1C variant was associated with V-gene and J-gene trimming of TCR beta chains, and the association was replicated in an independent cohort.

In total, 600 or so healthy bone marrow donors made up the cohort. At the time of sampling, every cohort member was nominally healthy, though immune exposures that went unrecorded were likely present. The donor was CMV seropositive and belonged to the group of 270 or so seropositive cohort members. A peripheral blood sample was collected from each donor, and TCR beta sequencing was performed on peripheral blood mononuclear cells. The Qiagen DNeasy Blood Extraction Kit was used to extract genomic DNA from the blood cell samples. The material sequenced was PBMCs. The sequence links TRBV5-1 to TRBJ1-2, with an unclear D gene assignment. This sequence originates from a man aged 40-55 years in good health and CMV-seropositive. The CDR3 corresponds to CASSDVARDGYTF. The DNA reads TGCGCCAGCAGCGACGTAGCCCGAGATGGCTACACCTTC.